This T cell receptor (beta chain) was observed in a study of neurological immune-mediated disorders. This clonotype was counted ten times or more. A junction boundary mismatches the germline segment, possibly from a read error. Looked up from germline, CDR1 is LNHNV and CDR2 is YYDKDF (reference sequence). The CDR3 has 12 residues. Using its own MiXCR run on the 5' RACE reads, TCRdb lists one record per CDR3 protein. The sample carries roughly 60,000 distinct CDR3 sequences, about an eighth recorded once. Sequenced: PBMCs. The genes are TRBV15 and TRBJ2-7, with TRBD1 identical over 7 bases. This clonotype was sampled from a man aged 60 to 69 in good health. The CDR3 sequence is CATGTLGGLQIF. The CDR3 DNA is TGTGCCACCGGGACGTTAGGGGGCCTCCAGATTTTC.